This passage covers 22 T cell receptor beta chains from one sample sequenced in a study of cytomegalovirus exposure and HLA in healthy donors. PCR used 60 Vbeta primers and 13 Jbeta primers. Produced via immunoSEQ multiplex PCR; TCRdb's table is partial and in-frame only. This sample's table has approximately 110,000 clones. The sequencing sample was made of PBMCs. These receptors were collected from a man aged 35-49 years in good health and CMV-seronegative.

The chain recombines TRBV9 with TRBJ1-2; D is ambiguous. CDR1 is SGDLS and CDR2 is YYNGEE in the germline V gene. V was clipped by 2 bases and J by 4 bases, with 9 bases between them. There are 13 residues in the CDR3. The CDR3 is CASSVQDGYGYTF. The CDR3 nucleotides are TGTGCCAGCAGCGTGCAGGATGGCTATGGCTACACCTTC.

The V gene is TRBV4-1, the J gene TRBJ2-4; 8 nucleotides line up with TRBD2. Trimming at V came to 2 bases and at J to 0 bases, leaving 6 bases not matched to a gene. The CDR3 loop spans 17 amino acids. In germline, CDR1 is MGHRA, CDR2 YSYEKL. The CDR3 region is CASSQLGLAPAKNIQYF. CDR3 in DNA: TGCGCCAGCAGCCAACTCGGACTAGCCCCAGCCAAAAACATTCAGTACTTC.

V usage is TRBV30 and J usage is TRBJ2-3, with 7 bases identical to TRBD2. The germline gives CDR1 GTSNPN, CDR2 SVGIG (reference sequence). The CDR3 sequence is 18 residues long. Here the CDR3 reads CGSRGGRSMSLNTDTQYF. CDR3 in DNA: TGTGGGAGTAGGGGCGGGAGAAGTATGTCCCTTAACACAGATACGCAGTATTTT. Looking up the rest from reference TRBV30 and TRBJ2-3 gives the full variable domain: SQTIHQWPATLVQPVGSPLSLECTVEGTSNPNLYWYRQAAGRGLQLLFYSVGIGQISSEVPQNLSASRPQDRQFILSSKKLLLSDSGFYLCGSRGGRSMSLNTDTQYFGPGTRLTVL.

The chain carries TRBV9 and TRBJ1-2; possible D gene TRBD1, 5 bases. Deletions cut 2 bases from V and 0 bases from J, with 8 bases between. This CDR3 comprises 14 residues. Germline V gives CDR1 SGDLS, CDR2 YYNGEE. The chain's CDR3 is CASSVTVANYGYTF. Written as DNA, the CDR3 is TGTGCCAGCAGCGTGACAGTTGCTAACTATGGCTACACCTTC.

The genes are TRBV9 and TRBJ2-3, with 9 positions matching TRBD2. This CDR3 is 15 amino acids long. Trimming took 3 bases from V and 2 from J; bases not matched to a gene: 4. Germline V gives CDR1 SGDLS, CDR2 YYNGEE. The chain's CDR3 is CASSGRGRATDTQYF. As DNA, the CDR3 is TGTGCCAGCAGCGGACGCGGGAGGGCCACAGATACGCAGTATTTT.

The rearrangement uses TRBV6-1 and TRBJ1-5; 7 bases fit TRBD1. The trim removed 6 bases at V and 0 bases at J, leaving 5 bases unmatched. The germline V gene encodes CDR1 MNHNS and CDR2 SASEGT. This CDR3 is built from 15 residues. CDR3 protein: CASRGQTYSNQPQHF. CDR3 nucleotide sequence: TGTGCCAGCAGGGGACAGACATATAGCAATCAGCCCCAGCATTTT.

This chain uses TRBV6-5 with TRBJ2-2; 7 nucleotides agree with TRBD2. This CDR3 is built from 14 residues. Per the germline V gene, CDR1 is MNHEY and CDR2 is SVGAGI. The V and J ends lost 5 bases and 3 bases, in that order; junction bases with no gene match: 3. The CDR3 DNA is TGTGCCAGCAGTGCGGGAGACTACACCGGGGAGCTGTTTTTT. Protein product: CASSAGDYTGELFF.

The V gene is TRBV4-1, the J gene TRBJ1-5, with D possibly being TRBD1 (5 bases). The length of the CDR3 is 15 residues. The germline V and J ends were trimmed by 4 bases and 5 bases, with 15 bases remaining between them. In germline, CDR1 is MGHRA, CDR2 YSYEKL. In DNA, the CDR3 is TGCGCCAGCAGCCTCAGGGCCTCGGGGGATCAGCCCCAGCATTTT. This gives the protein CASSLRASGDQPQHF.

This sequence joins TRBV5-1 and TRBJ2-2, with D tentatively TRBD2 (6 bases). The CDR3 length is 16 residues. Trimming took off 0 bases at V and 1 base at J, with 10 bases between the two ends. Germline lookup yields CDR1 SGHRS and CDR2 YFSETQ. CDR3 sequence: CASSLGSRENTGELFF. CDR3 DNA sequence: TGCGCCAGCAGCTTGGGTTCGCGGGAGAACACCGGGGAGCTGTTTTTT.

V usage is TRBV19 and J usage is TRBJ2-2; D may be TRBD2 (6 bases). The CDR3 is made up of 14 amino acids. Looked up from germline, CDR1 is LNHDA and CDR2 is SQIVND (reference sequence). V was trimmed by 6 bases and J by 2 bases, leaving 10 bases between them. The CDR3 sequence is CASSLARNTGELFF. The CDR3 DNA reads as TGTGCCAGTAGCCTAGCGAGAAACACCGGGGAGCTGTTTTTT.

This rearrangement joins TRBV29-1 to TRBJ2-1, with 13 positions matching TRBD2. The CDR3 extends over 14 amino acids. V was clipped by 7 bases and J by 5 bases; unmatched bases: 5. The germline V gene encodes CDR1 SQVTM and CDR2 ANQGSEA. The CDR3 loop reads CSGATSGRNNEQFF. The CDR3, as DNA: TGCAGCGGGGCGACTAGCGGGAGGAACAATGAGCAGTTCTTC.

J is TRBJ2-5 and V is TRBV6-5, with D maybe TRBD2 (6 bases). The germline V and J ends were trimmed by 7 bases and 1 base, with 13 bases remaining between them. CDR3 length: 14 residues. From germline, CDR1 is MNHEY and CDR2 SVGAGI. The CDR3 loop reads CASKEGWSQETQYF. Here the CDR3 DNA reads TGTGCCAGCAAGGAGGGTTGGTCCCAAGAGACCCAGTACTTC.

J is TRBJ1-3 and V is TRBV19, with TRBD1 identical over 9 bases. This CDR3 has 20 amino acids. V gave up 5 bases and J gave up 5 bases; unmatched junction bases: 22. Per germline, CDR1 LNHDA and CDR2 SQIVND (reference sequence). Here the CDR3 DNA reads TGTGCCAGTAGTCTCCTCACCCCGGGACAGGGCCCGGCCTTCCGAAACACCATATATTTT. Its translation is CASSLLTPGQGPAFRNTIYF.

CDR3 sequence reads: CASKRDRVNSPLHF. The CDR3 region has the DNA TGTGCCAGCAAGAGGGACAGGGTGAATTCACCCCTCCACTTT. This sequence joins TRBV25-1 and TRBJ1-6, with 9 positions matching TRBD1. J lost 7 bases, V lost 7 bases, and 5 bases had no gene match. CDR1 is MGHDK, CDR2 SYGVNS, per germline. The CDR3 is made up of 14 amino acids. Supplemented by reference TRBV25-1 and TRBJ1-6, the full variable domain reads EADIYQTPRYLVIGTGKKITLECSQTMGHDKMYWYQQDPGMELHLIHYSYGVNSTEKGDLSSESTVSRIRTEHFPLTLESARPSHTSQYLCASKRDRVNSPLHFGNGTRLTVT.

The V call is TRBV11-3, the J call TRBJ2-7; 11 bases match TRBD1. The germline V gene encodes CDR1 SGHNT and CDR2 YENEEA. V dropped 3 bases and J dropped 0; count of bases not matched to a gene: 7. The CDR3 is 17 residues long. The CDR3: CASSFGGTGGNSYEQYF. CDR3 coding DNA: TGTGCCAGCAGCTTCGGAGGGACAGGGGGAAACTCCTACGAGCAGTACTTC.

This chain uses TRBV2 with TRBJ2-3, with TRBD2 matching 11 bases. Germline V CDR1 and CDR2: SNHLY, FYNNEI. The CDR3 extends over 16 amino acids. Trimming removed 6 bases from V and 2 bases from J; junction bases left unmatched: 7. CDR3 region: CASRALAGGATDTQYF. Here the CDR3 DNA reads TGTGCCAGCAGGGCCCTAGCGGGAGGTGCCACAGATACGCAGTATTTT.

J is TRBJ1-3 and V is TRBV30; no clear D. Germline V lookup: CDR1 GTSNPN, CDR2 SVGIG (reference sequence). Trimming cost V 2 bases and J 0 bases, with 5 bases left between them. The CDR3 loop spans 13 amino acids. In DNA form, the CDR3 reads TGTGCCTGGAGTACAAACTCTGGAAACACCATATATTTT. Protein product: CAWSTNSGNTIYF.

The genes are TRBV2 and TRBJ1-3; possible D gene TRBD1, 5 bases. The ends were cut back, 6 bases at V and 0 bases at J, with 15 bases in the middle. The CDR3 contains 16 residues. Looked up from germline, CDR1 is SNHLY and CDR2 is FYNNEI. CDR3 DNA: TGTGCCAGCAGGAGGGAGGGGATGAACTCTGGAAACACCATATATTTT. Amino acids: CASRREGMNSGNTIYF.

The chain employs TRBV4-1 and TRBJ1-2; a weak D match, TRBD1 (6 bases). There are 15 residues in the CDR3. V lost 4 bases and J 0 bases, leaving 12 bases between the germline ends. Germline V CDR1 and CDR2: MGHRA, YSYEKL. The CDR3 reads CASSPTGLANYGYTF. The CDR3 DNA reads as TGCGCCAGCAGCCCCACAGGGTTAGCTAACTATGGCTACACCTTC.

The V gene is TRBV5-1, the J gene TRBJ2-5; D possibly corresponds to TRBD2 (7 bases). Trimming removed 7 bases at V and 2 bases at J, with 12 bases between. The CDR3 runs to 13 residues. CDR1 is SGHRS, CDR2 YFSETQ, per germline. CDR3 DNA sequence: TGCGCCAGCTTCGGGGGGCCACAAGAGACCCAGTACTTC. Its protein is CASFGGPQETQYF.

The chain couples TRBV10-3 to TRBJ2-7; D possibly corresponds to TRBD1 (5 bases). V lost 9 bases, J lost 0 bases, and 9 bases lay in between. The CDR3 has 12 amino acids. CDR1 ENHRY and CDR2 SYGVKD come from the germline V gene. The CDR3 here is CAMADSSYEQYF. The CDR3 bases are TGTGCCATGGCTGACAGCTCCTACGAGCAGTACTTC.

The CDR3 spells CASSQLAGKPDTQYF. DNA of the CDR3: TGTGCCAGCAGCCAACTAGCGGGAAAGCCAGATACGCAGTATTTT. The genes are TRBV5-6 and TRBJ2-3; 10 bases align to TRBD2. This CDR3 is built from 15 residues. Trimming at V came to 4 bases and at J to 4 bases, leaving 6 bases not matched to a gene. Germline CDR1 and CDR2: SGHDT and YYEEEE.